This T cell receptor beta chain is from a study of shared clonotypes between healthy human individuals. Across the study: CD8 memory received one plate per donor, CD8 naive two, CD4 memory three and CD4 naive three.

Investigators divided CD4+ cells into CD45RA+ naive and CD45RA-negative memory subsets. This was a deep-level run. Under the authors' procedure: Junction-only immunoSEQ data arrived without quality scores, meaning filtering differed. Using immunoSEQ multiplex PCR, the repertoire was profiled, and TCRdb retains in-frame clones only, with some absent. V and J calls and clone size are copied from that table; D and trimming were computed from the DNA. The table has fewer than 1.6 million clones, approximately 98.5% seen once. Trimming cost V 4 bases and J 7 bases; bases outside gene matches: 9. CDR3 size: 14 residues. The germline gives CDR1 SGHKS, CDR2 YYEKEE (reference sequence).

Specimen: naive CD4+ T cells sorted from blood. Indicated subset: CD45RA+ positively selected. The source is a man under 40 in good health. V usage is TRBV5-5 and J usage is TRBJ2-7, with 9 bases matching TRBD2. The CDR3 DNA is TGTGCCAGCAGCGGATTAGCGGGAGTACGGGAGCAGTACTTC. Translation gives CASSGLAGVREQYF.